Each of the 24 T cell receptor beta chains below was sequenced from the same sample in a study of T cells in Graves' hyperthyroidism and ophthalmopathy. The investigators amplified TCR beta CDR3 regions from RNA transcripts. Researchers ran a first-round RT-PCR on the TCR CDR3 using the HTBI primer set. TCRdb re-analysed the multiplex PCR reads in MiXCR, keeping a single row per CDR3 protein. Here the sample spans roughly 350,000 distinct CDR3 sequences, approximately 13% being singletons. Input material: blood. The receptor set was obtained from a middle-aged woman with Graves' ophthalmopathy.

This clonotype was found a few times. The V call is TRBV27, the J call TRBJ2-7; possible D gene TRBD2, 7 bases. The CDR3 totals 14 residues. Per the germline V gene, CDR1 is MNHEY and CDR2 is SMNVEV (reference sequence). V was pared by 4 bases and J by 4 bases, with 14 bases between. Here the CDR3 reads CASSWGGHGYEQYF. In DNA, the CDR3 is TGTGCCAGCAGTTGGGGGGGGCACGGATACGAGCAGTACTTC.

The chain employs TRBV2 and TRBJ2-3; TRBD1 matches at 8 bases. CDR1 is SNHLY and CDR2 is FYNNEI in the germline V gene. The CDR3 totals 14 residues. J gave up 4 bases and V 5 bases, and 5 bases lay outside the gene matches. Written as DNA, the CDR3 is TGTGCCAGCAGTAGAGACAGGGGACCAGATACGCAGTATTTT. This codes for CASSRDRGPDTQYF. Full variable domain (missing parts from reference TRBV2 and TRBJ2-3): EPEVTQTPSHQVTQMGQEVILRCVPISNHLYFYWYRQILGQKVEFLVSFYNNEISEKSEIFDDQFSVERPDGSNFTLKIRSTKLEDSAMYFCASSRDRGPDTQYFGPGTRLTVL.

This clonotype was detected many times. The genes are TRBV3-1 and TRBJ1-5; D is undetermined. Per the germline V gene, CDR1 is LGHDT and CDR2 is YNNKEL (reference sequence). Trimming removed 1 base from V and 8 bases from J, with 12 bases in between. The CDR3 consists of 14 residues. The DNA for the CDR3 is TGTGCCAGCAGCCAAGCCTCGGCCGGTGAGCCCCAGCATTTT. Amino acids: CASSQASAGEPQHF.

The chain joins TRBV18 to TRBJ2-3, with 8 bases lining up with TRBD2. Germline CDR1 KGHSH, CDR2 LQKENI. This CDR3 has 14 amino acids. J was trimmed by 0 bases and V by 8 bases; bases with no gene match: 4. The CDR3 DNA reads as TGTGCCAGCAGGATAGCGGGAAGCACAGATACGCAGTATTTT. It translates to CASRIAGSTDTQYF.

The table lists this clonotype with many counts. The gene calls are TRBV6-6 and TRBJ2-1; D gene unclear. The CDR3 is made up of 13 amino acids. The germline V gene encodes CDR1 MNHNY and CDR2 SVGAGI (reference sequence). V was clipped by 0 bases and J by 7 bases, with 7 bases between them. CDR3 DNA sequence: TGTGCCAGCAGTTACTCGGCTCGTAATGAGCAGTTCTTC. Protein: CASSYSARNEQFF.

This clonotype was recorded many times. The chain is built from TRBV6-1 and TRBJ1-1; D remains unclear. The CDR3 has 14 amino acids. V was clipped by 5 bases and J by 0 bases, with 10 bases between them. Germline values: CDR1 MNHNS, CDR2 SASEGT. This CDR3 is CASSFEEMNTEAFF. CDR3 bases: TGTGCCAGCAGTTTTGAAGAGATGAACACTGAAGCTTTCTTT.

This clonotype occurred many times. The chain couples TRBV24-1 to TRBJ1-2, with 7 bases aligning to TRBD1. The CDR3 length is 14 residues. CDR1 and CDR2 from the germline V gene are KGHDR and SFDVKD. The trim removed 5 bases at V and 8 bases at J, leaving 10 bases unmatched. The CDR3 loop reads CATSATGSAGGYTF. CDR3 bases: TGTGCCACCAGTGCGACAGGGTCGGCGGGCGGCTACACCTTC.

Remarks on this clonotype: A junction end diverges from the germline sequence, so it may reflect a read error. The chain joins TRBV18 to TRBJ2-1; D might be TRBD2 (5 bases). The germline V gene has CDR1 KGHSH and CDR2 LQKENI. The CDR3 is 16 amino acids. Here the CDR3 DNA reads TGTGCCAACTCAGCACGAGAGAGGGATCCCTACAATGAGCAGTTCTTC. It encodes CANSARERDPYNEQFF.

The J gene is TRBJ1-4, the V gene TRBV5-5; D is ambiguous. Trimming cost V 0 bases and J 5 bases, with 11 bases left between them. The CDR3 is 15 amino acids. Germline CDR1 SGHKS, CDR2 YYEKEE (reference sequence). The CDR3 loop reads CASSLAASANEKLFF. In nucleotides, the CDR3 is TGTGCCAGCAGCTTGGCGGCATCGGCAAATGAAAAACTGTTTTTT. Complete variable domain (other parts from reference TRBV5-5 and TRBJ1-4): DAGVTQSPTHLIKTRGQQVTLRCSPISGHKSVSWYQQVLGQGPQFIFQYYEKEERGRGNFPDRFSARQFPNYSSELNVNALLLGDSALYLCASSLAASANEKLFFGSGTQLSVL.

A note on this clonotype: A read error may be the cause here, since a much bigger clone is one base away. V usage is TRBV29-1 and J usage is TRBJ2-1; TRBD1 aligns across 9 bases. The DNA end lines up better with TRBJ2-7; the J call may be wrong. This CDR3 has 13 amino acids. CDR1 is SQVTM, CDR2 ANQGSEA, per germline. This CDR3 is CSVVGQGRNEQYF. CDR3 sequence (DNA): TGCAGCGTTGTAGGACAGGGGAGGAATGAGCAGTACTTC.

The sample holds many counts of this clonotype. The chain employs TRBV7-9 and TRBJ1-1; D is unresolved. Germline V lookup: CDR1 SEHNR, CDR2 FQNEAQ (reference sequence). The CDR3 spans 12 residues. Trimming removed 7 bases from V and 4 bases from J, with 10 bases in between. This CDR3 is CASTTKSTEAFF. In DNA form, the CDR3 reads TGTGCCAGCACCACTAAAAGCACTGAAGCTTTCTTT.

A remark on this clonotype: Because the CDR3's place on the DNA is in doubt, the DNA is left out and the CDR3 is given as listed by TCRdb. The chain uses TRBV13 and TRBJ2-2; TRBD1 is taken as the D call from the table, unchecked against the DNA. The CDR3 spans 17 amino acids, including both terminal residues. Germline assignment: CDR1 PRHDT and CDR2 FYEKMQ (reference sequence). CDR3 in amino acids: CASSFWDRARTPGSCFF.

This clonotype was picked up many times. This sequence joins TRBV12-3 or TRBV12-4 and TRBJ1-4; D remains ambiguous. This CDR3 is 11 amino acids long. The V end lost 6 bases, the J end lost 10 bases, and 9 bases lay between the germline ends. The CDR3 reads CASSRRGKLFF. Written as DNA, the CDR3 is TGTGCCAGCAGCCGCCGCGGAAAACTGTTTTTT.

As DNA, the CDR3 is TGTGCCAGCAGCCAAGTAGGGTCCCTCTACGAGCAGTACTTC. Its translation: CASSQVGSLYEQYF. The chain couples TRBV3-1 to TRBJ2-7; D uncertain. The CDR3 is 14 amino acids. CDR1 is LGHDT and CDR2 is YNNKEL in the germline V gene (reference sequence). Trimming removed 1 base from V and 3 bases from J, with 10 bases in between.

This clonotype was seen many times. The CDR3 here is CSVLPYTGELFF. CDR3 in DNA: TGCAGCGTCCTCCCGTATACCGGGGAGCTGTTTTTT. This chain joins TRBV29-1 and TRBJ2-2, with D hard to call. Germline V gives CDR1 SQVTM, CDR2 ANQGSEA. V was cut by 6 bases and J by 5 bases, with 10 bases left in between. The CDR3 runs 12 residues.

This clonotype was picked up many times. The rearrangement links TRBV20-1 to TRBJ1-2, with a possible D match to TRBD1 (5 bases). Germline V gene lookup returns CDR1 DFQATT and CDR2 SNEGSKA (reference sequence). The CDR3 consists of 14 residues. Trimming pared 5 bases from V and 2 bases from J, leaving 15 bases between. The chain's CDR3 is CSARDTQANYGYTF. In nucleotides, the CDR3 is TGCAGTGCTCGGGATACACAGGCAAACTATGGCTACACCTTC.

Ten or more counts support this clonotype. This chain links TRBV10-1 with TRBJ2-1; a weak D match, TRBD2 (5 bases). The CDR3 has 13 residues. V was clipped by 3 bases and J by 9 bases, with 12 bases between them. Germline assignment: CDR1 WNHNN and CDR2 SYGVQD (reference sequence). The CDR3 DNA sequence: TGCGCCAGCAGTGACACCAGCGGAGGTGAGCAGTTCTTC. Protein product: CASSDTSGGEQFF.

This clonotype was counted only a few times. The junction and the germline gene differ at one end; a read error may be behind it. The chain is built from TRBV4-1 and TRBJ1-4, with D uncertain. The CDR3 consists of 17 residues. The V gene's germline CDR1 is MGHRA and CDR2 YSYEKL. For the CDR3, the DNA is TGCGCCAGCAGCCCCCACGCGGGAACCCCAACTGATGAAAAACTGTTTTTT. Encoded protein: CASSPHAGTPTDEKLFF.

This clonotype was found many times. This chain links TRBV19 with TRBJ2-2; 10 bases are shared with TRBD2. The germline V gene has CDR1 LNHDA and CDR2 SQIVND (reference sequence). The CDR3 is 15 amino acids. V shed 6 bases, J shed 2 bases, and the junction held 3 bases outside the gene matches. For the CDR3, the DNA is TGTGCCAGTAGAGTAGCGGGGGGAAACACCGGGGAGCTGTTTTTT. It translates to CASRVAGGNTGELFF.

This chain links TRBV3-1 with TRBJ1-2, with 8 nucleotides matching TRBD1. Per the germline V gene, CDR1 is LGHDT and CDR2 is YNNKEL (reference sequence). The CDR3 has 14 residues. With V trimmed by 5 bases and J by 6 bases, 8 bases remained unmatched. The CDR3 spells CASSARQGMDGYTF. In DNA form, the CDR3 reads TGTGCCAGCAGCGCCCGACAGGGGATGGATGGCTACACCTTC.

The chain uses TRBV30 and TRBJ2-7, with D possibly matching TRBD2 (5 bases). This CDR3 contains 15 residues. Trimming removed 2 bases from V and 2 bases from J, with 16 bases in between. Germline-derived CDR1 and CDR2 are GTSNPN and SVGIG (reference sequence). The CDR3, as DNA: TGTGCCTGGAGTACGGGGTGGGCGAGCACCTACGAGCAGTACTTC. This gives the protein CAWSTGWASTYEQYF.

The table lists this clonotype with many counts. The genes are TRBV29-1 and TRBJ1-5; D ambiguous. The CDR3 sequence is 12 residues long. The V end lost 5 bases, the J end lost 4 bases, and 9 bases lay between the germline ends. CDR1 and CDR2 (germline): SQVTM, ANQGSEA. The CDR3 coding sequence is TGCAGCGTTTCCTTCCGTAATCAGCCCCAGCATTTT. Protein product: CSVSFRNQPQHF.

Turning to this clonotype: This may be a read error, as it is one base from a much larger clone. CDR3 nucleotides: TGTACCAGCAGCTTACCTACAGGACAAGAGACCCAGTACTTC. Translating it yields CTSSLPTGQETQYF. The chain uses TRBV7-9 and TRBJ2-5, with D possibly being TRBD1 (5 bases). Germline V lookup: CDR1 SEHNR, CDR2 FQNEAQ (reference sequence). The CDR3 spans 14 residues. The full variable domain, completed using reference TRBV7-9 and TRBJ2-5, is DTGVSQNPRHKITKRGQNVTFRCDPISEHNRLYWYRQTLGQGPEFLTYFQNEAQLEKSRLLSDRFSAERPKGSFSTLEIQRTEQGDSAMYLCTSSLPTGQETQYFGPGTRLLVL.

The chain's CDR3 is CASINSAGYTEAFF. The CDR3 region has the DNA TGTGCCAGCATTAACTCGGCGGGGTACACTGAAGCTTTCTTT. The V gene is TRBV28, the J gene TRBJ1-1; unclear D gene. The ends were cut back, 7 bases at V and 3 bases at J, with 15 bases in the middle. The CDR3 covers 14 residues. CDR1 and CDR2 (germline): MDHEN, SYDVKM.